What follows are 4 T cell receptor beta chains derived from one specimen sequenced in a study of blood T cell repertoires in COVID-19. Libraries were prepared by immunoSEQ multiplex PCR; TCRdb keeps only in-frame clonotypes and omits some of them. The data contain approximately 150,000 clones, about nine tenths of them singletons. The sequenced sample consisted of peripheral blood. The receptors stem from a woman aged 60-70 years who had recovered from COVID-19.

This chain joins TRBV6-4 and TRBJ1-5; a possible D gene is TRBD1 (6 bases). V was cut by 3 bases and J by 5 bases, with 11 bases left in between. Germline V gives CDR1 MRHNA, CDR2 SNTAGT. CDR3 length equals 14 residues. The DNA for the CDR3 is TGTGCCAGCAGTGAACAGGGCCTGGATCAGCCCCAGCATTTT. It yields the protein CASSEQGLDQPQHF.

The chain couples TRBV3-1 (or the pseudogene TRBV3-2) to TRBJ2-5; no clear D. V lost 0 bases, J lost 6 bases, and 14 bases lay in between. The CDR3 covers 15 residues. Germline V lookup: CDR1 LGHDT, CDR2 YNNKEL (reference sequence). This CDR3 reads CASSQDVHAGQTQYF. The CDR3 DNA reads TGTGCCAGCAGCCAAGATGTCCACGCTGGGCAGACCCAGTACTTC.

The J gene is TRBJ1-2, the V gene TRBV5-1; D is uncertain. V lost 0 bases to trimming and J lost 1 base, with 7 bases between them. Germline V gives CDR1 SGHRS, CDR2 YFSETQ. The CDR3 length is 14 residues. The CDR3 protein is CASSLDNYNYGYTF. CDR3 coding DNA: TGCGCCAGCAGCTTGGACAACTATAACTATGGCTACACCTTC.

The V and J genes are TRBV4-1 and TRBJ2-5, with TRBD1 identical over 10 bases. Germline V CDR1 and CDR2: MGHRA, YSYEKL. V dropped 5 bases and J dropped 1; count of bases not matched to a gene: 10. There are 17 residues in the CDR3. The chain's CDR3 is CASSSIGTGAFQETQYF. The CDR3 DNA sequence: TGCGCCAGCAGCTCAATCGGGACAGGGGCTTTCCAAGAGACCCAGTACTTC.